The 7 T cell receptor beta chains below were found in one sample sequenced in a study of early T cells in non-severe SARS-CoV-2 infection. TCRdb reprocessed the 5' RACE reads via MiXCR and lists one record per CDR3 protein. The sample lists more than 65,000 distinct CDR3 sequences, roughly 15% occurring once. The specimen was whole blood. The origin of the receptors is an adult who was a healthcare worker with PCR-confirmed SARS-CoV-2 infection or an uninfected control (not recorded which).

There are many counts of this clonotype. The CDR3 here is CASTGGKDIQYF. The CDR3 DNA sequence: TGTGCCAGCACAGGGGGGAAAGACATTCAGTACTTC. The J gene is TRBJ2-4, the V gene TRBV6-6; D perhaps matches TRBD1 (7 bases). Trimming stripped 7 bases from V and 8 bases from J, with 12 bases between. Germline CDR1 is MNHNY and CDR2 is SVGAGI (reference sequence). The CDR3 is 12 residues long.

This clonotype was observed many times. CDR3 in amino acids: CASGLVSWGPYYGYTF. CDR3 DNA: TGTGCTAGTGGTTTGGTTTCGTGGGGGCCCTACTATGGCTACACCTTC. V and J are TRBV12-5 and TRBJ1-2; D might be TRBD1 (6 bases). CDR3 length equals 16 residues. Germline V lookup: CDR1 LGHNT, CDR2 FRNRAP. Trimming took 0 bases from V and 3 from J, leaving 14 bases between them.

The chain has TRBV19 and TRBJ2-3, with TRBD2 matching 9 bases. The germline V gene encodes CDR1 LNHDA and CDR2 SQIVND (reference sequence). The CDR3 contains 16 residues. V lost 5 bases to trimming and J lost 4 bases; unmatched junction nucleotides: 10. CDR3 sequence: CASSGRRSGGPDTQYF. DNA of the CDR3: TGTGCCAGTAGTGGTCGGAGGAGCGGGGGGCCAGATACGCAGTATTTT. Using reference TRBV19 and TRBJ2-3 for the parts outside the CDR3, the full variable domain is DGGITQSPKYLFRKEGQNVTLSCEQNLNHDAMYWYRQDPGQGLRLIYYSQIVNDFQKGDIAEGYSVSREKKESFPLTVTSAQKNPTAFYLCASSGRRSGGPDTQYFGPGTRLTVL.

This clonotype was observed many times. The chain recombines TRBV24-1 with TRBJ2-2; D uncertain. CDR1 and CDR2 (germline): KGHDR, SFDVKD. V gave up 1 base and J gave up 5 bases, with 7 bases separating them. The CDR3 covers 14 residues. The DNA of the CDR3 is TGTGCCACCAGTGATTTTGGGCCAACCGGGGAGCTGTTTTTT. Protein: CATSDFGPTGELFF.

This chain joins TRBV7-2 and TRBJ2-7, with D unresolved. Germline V gene lookup returns CDR1 SGHTA and CDR2 FQGNSA. Trimming stripped 5 bases from V and 4 bases from J, with 15 bases between. This CDR3 has 14 residues. The CDR3 bases are TGTGCCAGCAGCCCAGCCCGGAGAAGGTACGAGCAGTACTTC. It is translated as CASSPARRRYEQYF.

This chain uses TRBV6-1 with TRBJ1-2, with 7 bases that match TRBD1. CDR1 MNHNS and CDR2 SASEGT come from the germline V gene. Trimming cost V 8 bases and J 2 bases; bases outside gene matches: 11. The length of the CDR3 is 15 residues. CDR3 nucleotides: TGTGCCAGCGTCCGCCGGGACAGTGGGAACTATGGCTACACCTTC. It is translated as CASVRRDSGNYGYTF.

This clonotype has a count of ten or more. The chain uses TRBV7-9 and TRBJ2-3; unclear D gene. CDR3 size: 15 residues. V shed 4 bases and J shed 0 bases, with 11 bases lying between them. CDR1 is SEHNR, CDR2 FQNEAQ, per germline (reference sequence). In DNA form, the CDR3 reads TGTGCCAGCAGCTCCGACTGGGGTAGCACAGATACGCAGTATTTT. It codes for CASSSDWGSTDTQYF.